This T cell receptor beta chain was identified in a study of T cell responses to AZD1222 COVID-19 vaccine (dated by TCRdb to the early 2020s). Regarding the research as a whole: AZD1222 recipients with second doses at about 4 weeks or about 12 weeks were pooled, because spike-specific TCR depth and breadth did not differ between schedules. A total of 230 to 250 trial participants underwent TCR sequencing, of whom some 210 received two doses of AZD1222 and some 25 received two doses of the MenACWY control vaccine. Trial participants were enrolled by age into 18-55, 56-69 and 70-plus year subgroups, with 148, 28 and 57 TCR-sequenced participants respectively. Study-wide conclusions, independent of this receptor: In the small 56-69-year group, the increase in depth fell short of significance, most likely because of low power. Conclusions about previously exposed vaccinees are limited because only 6 or 7 AZD1222 recipients were SARS-CoV-2 seropositive at baseline. Participants were mostly white British, with more females than males. The authors suggested clonal diversity may have been underestimated. Reportedly, close to half of the unique spike-specific TCRs recognized epitopes lying outside the regions that are mutated in the B.1.351 and B.1.1.7 variants. CD4 TCRs associated with the vaccine covered the entire spike protein, and the dominant responses were in regions 160-218 and 743-854. After two AZD1222 doses, spike-specific TCR breadth and depth were significantly higher than at day 0 and than in MenACWY recipients. Because no day 14 peak-response samples were available, repertoires were characterized only after the peak T cell response.

The CDR3 regions of human TCRbeta chains were analyzed by immunosequencing. The study's processing was this. Repertoire TCRs were matched against a reference library of SARS-CoV-2-specific TCRs generated with the MIRA antigen-specificity platform. Breadth was defined as the fraction of unique TCRs that were SARS-CoV-2-associated, and depth was defined as the fraction of total T cells that were SARS-CoV-2-associated. Using the MIRA data, each spike-specific TCR was mapped to the spike region that the TCR reacts to and placed in a CD4 or CD8 class. Log10-transformed breadth and depth values were compared by one-way ANOVA with Sidak's multiple comparisons tests. This is the immuneACCESS table as TCRdb keeps it, with only in-frame sequences that have V and J called. A part of the clones is gone; compared with another copy, unresolved V genes explain less than half, and the rest is unexplained. That table gives V, J and clone size, and the DNA gave D and trimming. This sample has 100,000 to 150,000 clones in its table, and under 90% of those were observed once. The ten top clones hold 7% to 9% of the sample.

The CDR3 starts with the cysteine, ends with the phenylalanine, and has 13 residues. This entry keeps only the CDR3 DNA: 39 bases, framed from base 1. Ends trimmed: V by 5 bases, J by 4 bases; bases unmatched to a gene: 4. According to the germline V gene, CDR1 reads MDHEN and CDR2 reads SYDVKM. Comment on this clone: Its specific antigen is unknown. The input lacks base qualities; no much larger clone sits a single base away.

Reading the label with the study, this specimen's time point is: baseline before first vaccination. Vaccinee samples were obtained from the UK trials COV001 and COV002, which included a single-blind randomized controlled phase 2/3 trial of AZD1222 (ChAdOx1 nCoV-19) in healthy adults. Trial participant PBMC samples were collected at day 0 and day 28 after the second dose for TCRbeta chain sequencing. The sample was peripheral blood, taken on day 0 of AZD1222 vaccination. The chain was built from TRBV28 and TRBJ1-2, with TRBD1 matching 7 junction bases. This receptor was taken from an adult in good health. The CDR3 sequence is CASSPTGAYGYTF. The sequenced DNA is TGTGCCAGCAGTCCCACAGGGGCCTATGGCTACACCTTC.